What follows are 11 T cell receptor beta chains derived from one specimen sequenced in a study of shared clonotypes between healthy human individuals (dated by TCRdb to 2018 to 2020). For the CD8 naive samples, CD45RO-negative cells were positively selected for CCR7, yielding a CD45RA+CCR7+ population from which TemRA cells were excluded. The library was generated by the immunoSEQ multiplex PCR assay. Here the immuneACCESS table is served through TCRdb, limited to in-frame sequences with V and J called. Missing clones are a known gap in these copies; in checked studies unresolved V genes cover under half, and the rest lacks a known reason. The sample has around 2,000,000 clones on record, around 96% of them singletons. Jointly, the top ten make up 1% to 1.5% of the sample. Sequenced input: naive CD8+ T cells sorted from blood. Taken with the paper, the label for cell subset or site translates to: CD45RA+CCR7+. Source of these receptors: a man aged 18 to 35 in good health.

This chain joins TRBV2 and TRBJ1-4; tentative D call: TRBD1 (6 bases). Looked up from germline, CDR1 is SNHLY and CDR2 is FYNNEI. V was pared by 6 bases and J by 0 bases, with 11 bases between. This CDR3 is built from 15 residues. Written as DNA, the CDR3 is TGTGCCAGCAGGCTAAGGACAGCAACTAATGAAAAACTGTTTTTT. This gives the protein CASRLRTATNEKLFF. Based on the CDR3 plus reference TRBV2 and TRBJ1-4, the full variable domain is EPEVTQTPSHQVTQMGQEVILRCVPISNHLYFYWYRQILGQKVEFLVSFYNNEISEKSEIFDDQFSVERPDGSNFTLKIRSTKLEDSAMYFCASRLRTATNEKLFFGSGTQLSVL.

This chain joins TRBV27 and TRBJ1-5; D uncertain. The germline V and J ends were trimmed by 5 bases and 6 bases, with 11 bases remaining between them. The CDR3 contains 13 residues. Germline V gene data show CDR1 as MNHEY and CDR2 as SMNVEV (reference sequence). The CDR3 coding sequence is TGTGCCAGCAGTGACCGGGTTGGTCAGCCCCAGCATTTT. This translates into CASSDRVGQPQHF.

This clone was picked up a small number of times. The V call is TRBV19, the J call TRBJ1-1; 10 positions match TRBD1. V was clipped by 8 bases and J by 7 bases; unmatched bases: 1. Germline V CDR1 and CDR2: LNHDA, SQIVND (reference sequence). The CDR3 has 11 amino acids. The DNA of the CDR3 is TGTGCCAGTGGGACAGGGGATGAAGCTTTCTTT. Translation: CASGTGDEAFF.

The chain uses TRBV7-8 and TRBJ2-5, with unresolved D. Germline CDR1 SGHVS, CDR2 FQNEAQ. The CDR3 sequence is 14 residues long. The V gene lost 2 bases and the J gene lost 3 bases, with 10 bases spanning the gap. CDR3: CASSLLGVKETQYF. For the CDR3, the DNA is TGTGCCAGCAGCTTATTAGGAGTAAAAGAGACCCAGTACTTC.

The chain combines TRBV27 with TRBJ2-7; D possibly corresponds to TRBD1 (6 bases). The V and J ends lost 6 bases and 2 bases respectively, with 17 bases between them. Germline values: CDR1 MNHEY, CDR2 SMNVEV (reference sequence). The CDR3 loop spans 15 amino acids. The CDR3 DNA reads TGTGCCAGCAGCAGTGGGGCAGGGGAACCCTACGAGCAGTACTTC. This translates into CASSSGAGEPYEQYF.

With regard to this clone: The sample holds other DNA sequences that translate to the same CDR3. This chain uses TRBV27 with TRBJ1-1; tentatively, D is TRBD1 (5 bases). The CDR3 sequence is 14 residues long. The V end was cut by 3 bases, the J end by 2 bases, with 10 bases between. Germline V gene data show CDR1 as MNHEY and CDR2 as SMNVEV (reference sequence). The CDR3 reads CASSFGGVNTEAFF. CDR3 DNA: TGTGCCAGCAGTTTTGGGGGGGTAAACACTGAAGCTTTCTTT.

V gene TRBV30 combines with J gene TRBJ1-2; D not resolved. This CDR3 has 15 amino acids. With 0 bases removed from V and 1 base from J, the gap between germline ends came to 12 bases. Germline CDR1 GTSNPN, CDR2 SVGIG (reference sequence). This chain's CDR3 is CAWSVLAGDNYGYTF. For the CDR3, the DNA is TGTGCCTGGAGTGTTCTGGCAGGAGATAACTATGGCTACACCTTC.

This sequence joins TRBV28 and TRBJ2-2; TRBD2 matches at 14 bases. This CDR3 comprises 16 residues. Germline V gene lookup returns CDR1 MDHEN and CDR2 SYDVKM. Losses at the gene ends were 5 bases for V and 4 bases for J; bases not matched to a gene: 3. The CDR3 DNA is TGTGCCAGCAGTCCAGGGACTAGCGGGGGCACCGGGGAGCTGTTTTTT. Translation gives CASSPGTSGGTGELFF.

The CDR3 sequence is CASSSLEPDTQYF. CDR3 DNA: TGTGCCAGCAGTTCCCTGGAACCAGATACGCAGTATTTT. The chain is built from TRBV6-6 and TRBJ2-3; no clear D gene. V lost 4 bases and J lost 4, with 9 bases in between. Germline-derived CDR1 and CDR2 are MNHNY and SVGAGI (reference sequence). The CDR3 runs to 13 residues.

The chain joins TRBV29-1 to TRBJ1-2; no definite D call. Trimming removed 3 bases at V and 4 bases at J, with 12 bases between. Germline V gene lookup returns CDR1 SQVTM and CDR2 ANQGSEA. This CDR3 has 13 amino acids. As DNA, the CDR3 is TGCAGCGTTGACGGGCAAGAGCTCTATGGCTACACCTTC. Protein sequence: CSVDGQELYGYTF.

Regarding this clone: At the DNA level, this CDR3 is encoded by other sequences in the same sample as well. V and J are TRBV5-1 and TRBJ1-1; D is ambiguous. Looked up from germline, CDR1 is SGHRS and CDR2 is YFSETQ. The CDR3 is 12 residues long. Trimming shortened V by 4 bases and J by 5 bases, and 9 bases separated the two germline ends. CDR3 loop: CASSPAGTEAFF. CDR3 bases: TGCGCCAGCAGCCCCGCTGGGACTGAAGCTTTCTTT.